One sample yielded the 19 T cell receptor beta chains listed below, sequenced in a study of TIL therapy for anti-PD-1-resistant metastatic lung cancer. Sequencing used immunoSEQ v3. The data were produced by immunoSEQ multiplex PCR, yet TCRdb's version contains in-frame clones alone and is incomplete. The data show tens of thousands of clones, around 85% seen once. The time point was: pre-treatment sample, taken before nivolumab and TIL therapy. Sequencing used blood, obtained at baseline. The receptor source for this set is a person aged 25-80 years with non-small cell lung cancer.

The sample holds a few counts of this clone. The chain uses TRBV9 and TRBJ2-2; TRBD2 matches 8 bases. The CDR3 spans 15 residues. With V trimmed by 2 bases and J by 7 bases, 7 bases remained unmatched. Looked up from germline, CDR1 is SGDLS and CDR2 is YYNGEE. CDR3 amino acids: CASSVGLERVGELFF. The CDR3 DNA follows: TGTGCCAGCAGCGTGGGACTAGAACGCGTCGGGGAGCTGTTTTTT.

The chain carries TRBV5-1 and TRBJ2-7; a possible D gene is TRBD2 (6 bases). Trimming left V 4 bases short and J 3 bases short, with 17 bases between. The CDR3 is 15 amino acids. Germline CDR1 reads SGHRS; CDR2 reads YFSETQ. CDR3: CASSPVGGKDYEQYF. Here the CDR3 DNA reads TGCGCCAGCAGCCCAGTCGGGGGTAAAGACTACGAGCAGTACTTC.

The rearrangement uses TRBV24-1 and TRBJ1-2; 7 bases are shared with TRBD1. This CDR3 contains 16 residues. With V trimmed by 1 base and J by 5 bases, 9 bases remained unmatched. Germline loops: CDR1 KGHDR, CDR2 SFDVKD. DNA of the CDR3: TGTGCCACCAGTGATTTAACAGGGGCTTTTCTTTATGGCTACACCTTC. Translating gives CATSDLTGAFLYGYTF.

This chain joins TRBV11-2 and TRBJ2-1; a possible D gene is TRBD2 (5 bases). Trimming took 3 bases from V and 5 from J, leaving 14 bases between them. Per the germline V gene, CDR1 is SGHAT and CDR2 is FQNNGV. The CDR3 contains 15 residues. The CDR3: CASSFQAVLHNEQFF. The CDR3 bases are TGTGCCAGCAGCTTCCAAGCGGTCCTCCACAATGAGCAGTTCTTC.

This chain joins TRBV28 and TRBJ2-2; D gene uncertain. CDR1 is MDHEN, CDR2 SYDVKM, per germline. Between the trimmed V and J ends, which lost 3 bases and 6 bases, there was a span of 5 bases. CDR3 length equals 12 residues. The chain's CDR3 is CASSFLSGELFF. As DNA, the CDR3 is TGTGCCAGCAGTTTTCTGTCCGGGGAGCTGTTTTTT.

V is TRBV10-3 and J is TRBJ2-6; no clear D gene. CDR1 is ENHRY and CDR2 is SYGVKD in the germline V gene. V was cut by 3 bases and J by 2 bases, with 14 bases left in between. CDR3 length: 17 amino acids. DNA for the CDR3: TGTGCCATCAGTGAATCGAGAAGGGTGGCTGGGGCCAACGTCCTGACTTTC. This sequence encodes CAISESRRVAGANVLTF.

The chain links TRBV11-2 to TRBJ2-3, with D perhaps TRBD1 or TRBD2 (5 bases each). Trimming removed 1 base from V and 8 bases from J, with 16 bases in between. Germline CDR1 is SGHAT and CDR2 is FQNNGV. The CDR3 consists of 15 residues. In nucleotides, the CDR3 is TGTGCCAGCAGCTTAGGATCCCCCGGGACGGCTACGCAGTATTTT. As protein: CASSLGSPGTATQYF.

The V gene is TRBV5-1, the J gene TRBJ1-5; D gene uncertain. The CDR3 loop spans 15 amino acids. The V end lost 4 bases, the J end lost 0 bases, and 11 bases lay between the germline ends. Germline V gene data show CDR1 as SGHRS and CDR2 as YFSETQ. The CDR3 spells CASSPSDPSNQPQHF. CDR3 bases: TGCGCCAGCAGCCCGTCGGACCCTAGCAATCAGCCCCAGCATTTT. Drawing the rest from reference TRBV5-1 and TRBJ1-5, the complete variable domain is KAGVTQTPRYLIKTRGQQVTLSCSPISGHRSVSWYQQTPGQGLQFLFEYFSETQRNKGNFPGRFSGRQFSNSRSEMNVSTLELGDSALYLCASSPSDPSNQPQHFGDGTRLSIL.

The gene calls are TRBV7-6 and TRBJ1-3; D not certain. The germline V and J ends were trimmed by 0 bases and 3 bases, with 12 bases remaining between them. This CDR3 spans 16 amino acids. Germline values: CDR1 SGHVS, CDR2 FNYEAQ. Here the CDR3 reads CASSLAGPMGGNTIYF. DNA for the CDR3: TGTGCCAGCAGCTTAGCCGGGCCAATGGGTGGAAACACCATATATTTT. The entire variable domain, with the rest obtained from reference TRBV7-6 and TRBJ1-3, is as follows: GAGVSQSPRYKVTKRGQDVALRCDPISGHVSLYWYRQALGQGPEFLTYFNYEAQQDKSGLPNDRFSAERPEGSISTLTIQRTEQRDSAMYRCASSLAGPMGGNTIYFGEGSWLTVV.

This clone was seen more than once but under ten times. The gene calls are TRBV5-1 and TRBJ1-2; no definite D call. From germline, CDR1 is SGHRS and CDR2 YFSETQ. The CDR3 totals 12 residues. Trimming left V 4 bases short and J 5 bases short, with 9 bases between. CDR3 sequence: CASSSDGYGYTF. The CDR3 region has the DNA TGCGCCAGCAGCAGCGACGGGTATGGCTACACCTTC.

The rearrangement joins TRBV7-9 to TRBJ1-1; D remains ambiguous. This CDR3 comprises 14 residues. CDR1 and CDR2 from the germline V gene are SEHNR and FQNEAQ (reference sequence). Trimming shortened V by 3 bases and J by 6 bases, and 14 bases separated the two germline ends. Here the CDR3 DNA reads TGTGCCAGCAGCTTGATAGGGATGGTTTCTGAAGCTTTCTTT. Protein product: CASSLIGMVSEAFF.

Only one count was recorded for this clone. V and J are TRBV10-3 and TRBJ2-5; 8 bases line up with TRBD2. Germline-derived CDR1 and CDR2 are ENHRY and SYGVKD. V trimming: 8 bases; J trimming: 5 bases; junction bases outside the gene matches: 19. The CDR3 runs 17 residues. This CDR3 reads CAIGSSDKPGGRETQYF. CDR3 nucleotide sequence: TGTGCCATCGGGAGTTCCGATAAACCGGGGGGGCGGGAGACCCAGTACTTC.

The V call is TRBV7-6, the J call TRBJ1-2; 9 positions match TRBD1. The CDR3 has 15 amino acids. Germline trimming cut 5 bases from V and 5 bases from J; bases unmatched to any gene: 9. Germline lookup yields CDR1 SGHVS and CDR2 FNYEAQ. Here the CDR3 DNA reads TGTGCCAGCAGCGCGGGGACAGGGTTAGGGTATGGCTACACCTTC. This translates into CASSAGTGLGYGYTF.

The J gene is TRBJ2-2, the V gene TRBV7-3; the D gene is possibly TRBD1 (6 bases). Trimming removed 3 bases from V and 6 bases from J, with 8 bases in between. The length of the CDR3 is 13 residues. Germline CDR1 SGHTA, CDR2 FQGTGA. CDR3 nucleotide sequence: TGTGCCAGCAGCTTTGCAGGGGCCGGGGAGCTGTTTTTT. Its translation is CASSFAGAGELFF.

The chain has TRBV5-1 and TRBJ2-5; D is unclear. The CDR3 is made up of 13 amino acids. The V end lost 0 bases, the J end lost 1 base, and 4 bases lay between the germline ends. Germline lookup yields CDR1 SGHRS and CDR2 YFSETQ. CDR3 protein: CASSLGGQETQYF. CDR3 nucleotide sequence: TGCGCCAGCAGCTTGGGGGGCCAAGAGACCCAGTACTTC.

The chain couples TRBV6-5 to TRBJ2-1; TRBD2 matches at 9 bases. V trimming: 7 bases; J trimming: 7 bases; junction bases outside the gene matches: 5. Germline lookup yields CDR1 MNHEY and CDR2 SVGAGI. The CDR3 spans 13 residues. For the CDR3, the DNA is TGTGCCAGCACCCGGACTAGCGCAAATGAGCAGTTCTTC. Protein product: CASTRTSANEQFF.

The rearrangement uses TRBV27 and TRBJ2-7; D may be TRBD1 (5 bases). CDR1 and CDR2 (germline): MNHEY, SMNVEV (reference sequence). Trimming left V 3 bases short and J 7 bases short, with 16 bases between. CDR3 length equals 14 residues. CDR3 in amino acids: CASSLGRAVDEQYF. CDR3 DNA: TGTGCCAGCAGTTTGGGCAGGGCGGTGGATGAGCAGTACTTC.

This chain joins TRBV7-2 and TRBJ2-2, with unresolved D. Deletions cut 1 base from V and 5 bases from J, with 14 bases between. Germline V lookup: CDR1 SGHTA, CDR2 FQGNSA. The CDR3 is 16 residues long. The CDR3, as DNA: TGTGCCAGCAGCTTAGGGGCCGCTGGTCGGACCGGGGAGCTGTTTTTT. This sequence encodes CASSLGAAGRTGELFF.

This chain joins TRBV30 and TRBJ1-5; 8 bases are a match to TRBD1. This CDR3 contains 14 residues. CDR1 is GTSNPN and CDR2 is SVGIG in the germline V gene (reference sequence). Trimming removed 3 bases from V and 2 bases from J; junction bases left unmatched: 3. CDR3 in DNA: TGTGCCTGGAGCCTGACAGGGGGCAATCAGCCCCAGCATTTT. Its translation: CAWSLTGGNQPQHF.